A selection of T cell receptor beta chains follows, all from one sample in a study of cytomegalovirus exposure and HLA in healthy donors. The method was immunoSEQ multiplex PCR; TCRdb's version includes in-frame clones alone and lacks a portion of them. Here the sample spans around 150,000 clones, 80% to 90% being singletons. Sequencing was done on a sample of PBMCs. These receptors all stem from a woman aged 25 to 39 in good health and CMV-seropositive. CDR3s include the opening cysteine and the closing phenylalanine or tryptophan. The D gene is left open where the match is weak. Expanded clones are given a class, and other clones once, few, many or no size at all.

D: .; size: .; J: TRBJ1-3; V: TRBV4-1; DNA: TGCGCCAGCAGCCAGCAACCCGACTGGTACACCATATATTTT; CDR3: CASSQQPDWYTIYF
D: TRBD1; size: .; J: TRBJ2-1; V: TRBV30; DNA: TGTGCCGAGGACAGGGGCCATGAGCAGTTCTTC; CDR3: CAEDRGHEQFF
D: TRBD1; size: few; J: TRBJ2-7; V: TRBV6-5; DNA: TGTGCCAGCAGTTACCTGACAGGGAGCTCCTACGAGCAGTACTTC; CDR3: CASSYLTGSSYEQYF
D: .; size: .; J: TRBJ2-3; V: TRBV5-1; DNA: TGCGCCAGCACCTGGTCGGCAGGGTCAGATACGCAGTATTTT; CDR3: CASTWSAGSDTQYF
D: .; size: .; J: TRBJ2-3; V: TRBV15; DNA: TGTGCCACCAGCAGAGATGTTAGCGGCCTTAACACAGATACGCAGTATTTT; CDR3: CATSRDVSGLNTDTQYF
D: TRBD2; size: .; J: TRBJ2-3; V: TRBV5-1; DNA: TGCGCCAGCAGCCTAGCGGGTCAGAGCACAGATACGCAGTATTTT; CDR3: CASSLAGQSTDTQYF
D: TRBD1; size: .; J: TRBJ1-1; V: TRBV28; DNA: TGTGCCAGCACCATCCCCGACAGGGTAAATGAAGCTTTCTTT; CDR3: CASTIPDRVNEAFF
D: TRBD1; size: once; J: TRBJ1-2; V: TRBV6-1; DNA: TGTGCCAGCAGTGATTCTACGGGACAGAGGCGAAACTTC; CDR3: CASSDSTGQRRNF
D: TRBD1; size: .; J: TRBJ1-2; V: TRBV27; DNA: TGTGCCAGCACCACGGACAGGGGTTATGGCTACACCTTC; CDR3: CASTTDRGYGYTF
D: TRBD1; size: .; J: TRBJ1-1; V: TRBV11-3; DNA: TGTGCCAGCAGCTCTGACAGGGGGCTTACTGAAGCTTTCTTT; CDR3: CASSSDRGLTEAFF
D: .; size: once; J: TRBJ1-1; V: TRBV12-5; DNA: TGTGCTAGTGGTATCAGGACAAGGAACACTGAAGCTTTCTTT; CDR3: CASGIRTRNTEAFF
D: TRBD1; size: .; J: TRBJ2-3; V: TRBV7-3; DNA: TGTGCCAGCAGCTTAACTAGGACAGGGCCAGATACGCAGTATTTT; CDR3: CASSLTRTGPDTQYF
D: TRBD1; size: .; J: TRBJ2-7; V: TRBV19; DNA: TGTGCCAGTAGTATAAAGGGGACAGGCTACGAGCAGTACTTC; CDR3: CASSIKGTGYEQYF
D: .; size: few; J: TRBJ1-1; V: TRBV2; DNA: TGTGCCAGCAGTCTTGTAACTGAAGCTTTCTTT; CDR3: CASSLVTEAFF
D: TRBD1; size: .; J: TRBJ2-7; V: TRBV2; DNA: TGTGCCAGCAGTGCCGACAGGGTCCCCTTGGCCGAGCAGTACTTC; CDR3: CASSADRVPLAEQYF
D: .; size: .; J: TRBJ1-1; V: TRBV29-1; DNA: TGCAGCGGACAGAAGAACACTGAAGCTTTCTTT; CDR3: CSGQKNTEAFF
D: TRBD1; size: .; J: TRBJ2-2; V: TRBV6-6; DNA: TGTGCCAGCACCCCAGGGGGCCTCACCGGGGAGCTGTTTTTT; CDR3: CASTPGGLTGELFF
D: .; size: .; J: TRBJ2-3; V: TRBV28; DNA: TGTGCCAGCAGTTTATCAGGGGCTGTTGCAGATACGCAGTATTTT; CDR3: CASSLSGAVADTQYF
D: TRBD1; size: .; J: TRBJ1-5; V: TRBV7-9; DNA: TGTGCCAGCAGCTCCGGGACAGGCCATCAGCCCCAGCATTTT; CDR3: CASSSGTGHQPQHF
D: TRBD2; size: once; J: TRBJ2-3; V: TRBV19; DNA: TGTGCCATCACGGGGACTAGAGGGACAGATACGCAGTATTTT; CDR3: CAITGTRGTDTQYF
D: .; size: few; J: TRBJ2-7; V: TRBV7-8; DNA: TGTGCCAGCAACCTAGAGCCGGCCTACGAGCAGTACTTC; CDR3: CASNLEPAYEQYF
D: TRBD1; size: .; J: TRBJ1-5; V: TRBV7-2; DNA: TGTGCCAGCAGCCCGGACAGGGGTGGGTTCGAAAATCAGCCCCAGCATTTT; CDR3: CASSPDRGGFENQPQHF
D: TRBD1; size: .; J: TRBJ1-2; V: TRBV10-3; DNA: TGTGCCATCAGTGAGATGGGACAGGTAATCTATGGCTACACCTTC; CDR3: CAISEMGQVIYGYTF
D: TRBD2; size: .; J: TRBJ2-1; V: TRBV4-3; DNA: TGCGCCAGCAGCCCACAATTCACCGGGACTAGCGGATACAATGAGCAGTTCTTC; CDR3: CASSPQFTGTSGYNEQFF
D: .; size: .; J: TRBJ2-7; V: TRBV28; DNA: TGTGCCAGCAGTTACAGTCTATACGAGCAGTACTTC; CDR3: CASSYSLYEQYF
D: .; size: .; J: TRBJ2-7; V: TRBV18; DNA: TGTGCCAGCTCGAATCTCGGGGGAACCTACGAGCAGTACTTC; CDR3: CASSNLGGTYEQYF
D: .; size: .; J: TRBJ2-7; V: TRBV7-9; DNA: TGTGCCAGCAGCCAAGGCGCCAGGTACTACGAGCAGTACTTC; CDR3: CASSQGARYYEQYF
D: .; size: few; J: TRBJ1-4; V: TRBV4-3; DNA: TGCGCCAGCAGCCAGATCGGGGGGACTAATGAAAAACTGTTTTTT; CDR3: CASSQIGGTNEKLFF
D: TRBD1; size: .; J: TRBJ1-2; V: TRBV6-4; DNA: TGTGCCAGCAGTGAATCGTCAGGGGGCTATGGCTACACCTTC; CDR3: CASSESSGGYGYTF
D: .; size: .; J: TRBJ1-5; V: TRBV21-1; DNA: TGTGCCAGCAGTCGGGACAGACTTAGCAATCAGCCCCAGCATTTT; CDR3: CASSRDRLSNQPQHF
D: .; size: .; J: TRBJ1-1; V: TRBV4-3; DNA: TGCGCCAGCAGCCGAGACTCGACAGGGAACACTGAAGCTTTCTTT; CDR3: CASSRDSTGNTEAFF
D: .; size: .; J: TRBJ2-3; V: TRBV5-8; DNA: TGTGCCAGCAGCTTATTACGGGACTTCAATACGCAGTATTTT; CDR3: CASSLLRDFNTQYF
D: .; size: .; J: TRBJ2-7; V: TRBV21-1; DNA: TGTGCCAGCAGAGGGACAGACCCATGCTACGAGCAGTACTTC; CDR3: CASRGTDPCYEQYF
D: .; size: .; J: TRBJ2-2; V: TRBV18; DNA: TGTGCCAGCTCACCAGTAGCGACCGGGGAGCTGTTTTTT; CDR3: CASSPVATGELFF
D: TRBD1; size: .; J: TRBJ2-1; V: TRBV9; DNA: TGTGCCAGCAGCGTCCGGACAGGGGTCAGGAATGAGCAGTTCTTC; CDR3: CASSVRTGVRNEQFF
D: .; size: .; J: TRBJ2-5; V: TRBV11-1; DNA: TGTGCCAGCAGCTTAGAGGTTGGCGGTAGGGAGACCCAGTACTTC; CDR3: CASSLEVGGRETQYF
D: .; size: few; J: TRBJ1-5; V: TRBV19; DNA: TGTGCCAGTAGTACCCGGGTGGACTATAGCAATCAGCCCCAGCATTTT; CDR3: CASSTRVDYSNQPQHF
D: .; size: .; J: TRBJ1-1; V: TRBV4-2; DNA: TGTGCCAGCAGCCAACGTTCCTTATACCAGGGTCTGAACACTGAAGCTTTCTTT; CDR3: CASSQRSLYQGLNTEAFF
D: TRBD1; size: .; J: TRBJ1-2; V: TRBV28; DNA: TGTGCCAGCAGTTTACCGCCGGGACAGGATTACTATGGCTACACCTTC; CDR3: CASSLPPGQDYYGYTF
D: .; size: .; J: TRBJ2-7; V: TRBV6-5; DNA: TGTGCCAGCAGCCTCGTGGGGAGCTCCTACGAGCAGTACTTC; CDR3: CASSLVGSSYEQYF
D: .; size: .; J: TRBJ2-7; V: TRBV18; DNA: TGTGCCAGCTCACCTGGCTCGACCTACGAGCAGTACTTC; CDR3: CASSPGSTYEQYF
D: TRBD2; size: .; J: TRBJ2-5; V: TRBV15; DNA: TGTGCCACCAGCAGAGTGGGAGGGGTCGAAGAGACCCAGTACTTC; CDR3: CATSRVGGVEETQYF
D: .; size: .; J: TRBJ2-2; V: TRBV6-6; DNA: TGTGCCAGCAGTTACTCGAGGGGGGGGCCTGCCGGGGAGCTGTTTTTT; CDR3: CASSYSRGGPAGELFF
D: TRBD1; size: .; J: TRBJ2-1; V: TRBV9; DNA: TGTGCCAGCAGCCCGCGGACAGGGGTAAACAATGAGCAGTTCTTC; CDR3: CASSPRTGVNNEQFF
D: TRBD2; size: .; J: TRBJ2-3; V: TRBV5-5; DNA: TGTGCCAGCAGCCTCACTAGCGGGGGGTTTTCGGTACCTTATACGCAGTATTTT; CDR3: CASSLTSGGFSVPYTQYF
D: TRBD1; size: .; J: TRBJ1-2; V: TRBV2; DNA: TGTGCCAGCAGATACACAGGGGGCGACGAAGGCTACACCTTC; CDR3: CASRYTGGDEGYTF
D: TRBD1; size: .; J: TRBJ2-7; V: TRBV6-5; DNA: TGTGCCAGCAGTTCACCGGGACAGGGAGAGTACGAGCAGTACTTC; CDR3: CASSSPGQGEYEQYF
D: .; size: .; J: TRBJ1-2; V: TRBV5-1; DNA: TGCGCCAGCAGCTCGACAGAATATGGCTACACCTTC; CDR3: CASSSTEYGYTF
D: .; size: few; J: TRBJ2-7; V: TRBV7-9; DNA: TGTGCCAGCAGCTTAGAATCATCTGGGCGGGGCAGGGAGCAGTACTTC; CDR3: CASSLESSGRGREQYF
D: .; size: .; J: TRBJ2-7; V: TRBV18; DNA: TGTGCCAGCTCACCGCTCCGCGGCGAGCAGTACTTC; CDR3: CASSPLRGEQYF
D: .; size: .; J: TRBJ1-4; V: TRBV6-1; DNA: TGTGCCAGCATCCGAGGCGGGGCAACTAATGAAAAACTGTTTTTT; CDR3: CASIRGGATNEKLFF
D: .; size: .; J: TRBJ1-1; V: TRBV5-1; DNA: TGCGCCAGCAGCCCGTCGCGCGGGGGGAACACTGAAGCTTTCTTT; CDR3: CASSPSRGGNTEAFF
D: TRBD1; size: .; J: TRBJ1-2; V: TRBV10-2; DNA: TGCGCCAGCAGTCTCCAGGGGGCTGATGGCTACACCTTC; CDR3: CASSLQGADGYTF
D: .; size: once; J: TRBJ2-1; V: TRBV5-1; DNA: TGCGCCAGCAGCTTGTTGGGCGGGGTATACAATGAGCAGTTCTTC; CDR3: CASSLLGGVYNEQFF
D: .; size: .; J: TRBJ2-5; V: TRBV7-2; DNA: TGTGCCAGCAGCCTCACCGTTAAACAGGGGCGGTGGAGGGAAGAGACCCAGTACTTC; CDR3: CASSLTVKQGRWREETQYF
D: TRBD2; size: few; J: TRBJ2-5; V: TRBV11-2; DNA: TGTGCCAGCAGCTCGGGACTAGCGGGGGGCCAGGGAGAGACCCAGTACTTC; CDR3: CASSSGLAGGQGETQYF
D: .; size: .; J: TRBJ1-1; V: TRBV29-1; DNA: TGCAGCGTCCTCGGGGGGCAGGGGAGCACTGAAGCTTTCTTT; CDR3: CSVLGGQGSTEAFF
D: TRBD1; size: .; J: TRBJ1-2; V: TRBV5-5; DNA: TGTGCCAGCAGCCCGGGGACAGAATATGGCTACACCTTC; CDR3: CASSPGTEYGYTF
D: TRBD1; size: .; J: TRBJ1-4; V: TRBV23-1; DNA: TGCGCCAGCAGTCAATCTACGGGACAGGGCGGTTGGCTACGCTCCAATGAAAAACTGTTTTTT; CDR3: CASSQSTGQGGWLRSNEKLFF
D: TRBD1; size: .; J: TRBJ2-7; V: TRBV19; DNA: TGTGCCAGTAGTATGGGGACAGGGAGTTACGAGCAGTACTTC; CDR3: CASSMGTGSYEQYF